This T cell receptor beta chain stems from a study of cytomegalovirus exposure and HLA in healthy donors. In the study overall: From donors who were HLA-typed, an early data release held 65 million to 85 million unique TCRs. Study-level results: As confirmed in vitro, a few CMV-associated chains were specific for CMV antigens.

The V and J ends lost 4 bases and 5 bases respectively, with 18 bases between them. The CDR3 is 15 amino acids. Looked up from germline, CDR1 is KGHSH and CDR2 is LQKENI. PCR involved 60 Vbeta and 13 Jbeta primers. The method was immunoSEQ multiplex PCR; TCRdb's version includes in-frame clones alone and lacks a portion of them. The sample carries around 94,000 clones, 75% to 80% recorded once. As regards this clone: The antigen remains undetermined.

The V call is TRBV18, the J call TRBJ2-7; weak D call: TRBD1 (6 bases). This TCR was sampled from a male donor in good health and CMV-seropositive. Source material: PBMCs. The CDR3 loop reads CASSRGTDRTDEQYF. The CDR3 DNA reads TGTGCCAGCTCACGGGGGACCGACAGGACCGACGAGCAGTACTTC.